The present T cell receptor beta chain was sequenced within a study of blood T cell repertoires in COVID-19. With 4 bases removed from V and 6 bases from J, the gap between germline ends came to 13 bases. Germline CDR1 ENHRY, CDR2 SYGVKD. The CDR3 covers 13 residues. Sequencing used immunoSEQ multiplex PCR; TCRdb keeps in-frame clones, though not all of them. Among some 170,000 clones listed, roughly 89% were seen once. The clonotype was recovered from a woman aged 50 to 60 with acute or convalescent COVID-19. The sample consisted of peripheral blood. This sequence joins TRBV10-3 and TRBJ2-7; TRBD2 is a possible D gene (6 bases). The CDR3: CAISGRRRGEQYF. CDR3 sequence (DNA): TGTGCCATCAGTGGTCGGAGGAGGGGCGAGCAGTACTTC.